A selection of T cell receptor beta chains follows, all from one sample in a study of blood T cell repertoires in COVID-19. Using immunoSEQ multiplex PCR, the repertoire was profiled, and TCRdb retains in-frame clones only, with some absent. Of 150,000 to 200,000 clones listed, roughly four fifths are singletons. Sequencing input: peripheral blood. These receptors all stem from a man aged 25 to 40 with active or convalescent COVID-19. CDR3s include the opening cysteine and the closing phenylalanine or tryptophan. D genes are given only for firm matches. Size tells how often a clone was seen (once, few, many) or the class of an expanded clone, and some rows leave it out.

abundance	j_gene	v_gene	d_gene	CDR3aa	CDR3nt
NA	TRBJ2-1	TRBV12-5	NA	CASGLGVISGEQFF	TGTGCTAGTGGTTTGGGCGTCATTAGCGGTGAGCAGTTCTTC
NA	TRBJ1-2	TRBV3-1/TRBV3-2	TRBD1	CASSQTLGQGSYGYTF	TGTGCCAGCAGCCAGACCTTGGGACAGGGATCCTATGGCTACACCTTC
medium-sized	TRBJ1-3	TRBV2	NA	CASSSSGVGYAGNTIYF	TGTGCCAGCAGTTCGTCAGGGGTCGGTTACGCTGGAAACACCATATATTTT
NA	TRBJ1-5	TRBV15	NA	CATSPRTDSYQPQHF	TGTGCCACCAGCCCCCGGACAGATTCATATCAGCCCCAGCATTTT
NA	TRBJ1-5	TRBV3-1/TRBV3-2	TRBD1	CASSLGTGDQPQHF	TGTGCCAGCAGCCTTGGGACAGGAGATCAGCCCCAGCATTTT
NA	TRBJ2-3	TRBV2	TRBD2	CASSTESGTPTDTQYF	TGTGCCAGCAGTACAGAAAGCGGGACTCCCACAGATACGCAGTATTTT
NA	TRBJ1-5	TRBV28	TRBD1	CASSLIGTGGSNQPQHF	TGTGCCAGCAGTTTAATTGGGACAGGCGGGAGCAATCAGCCCCAGCATTTT
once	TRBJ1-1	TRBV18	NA	CASSGTGSPEAFF	TGTGCCAGCTCAGGTACAGGGTCGCCTGAAGCTTTCTTT
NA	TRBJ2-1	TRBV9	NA	CASSVDGSWSYNEQFF	TGTGCCAGCAGCGTAGATGGGAGTTGGTCCTACAATGAGCAGTTCTTC
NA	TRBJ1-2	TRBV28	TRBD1	CASNVPGQGSGFYGYTF	TGTGCCAGCAACGTCCCGGGACAGGGGTCTGGTTTCTATGGCTACACCTTC
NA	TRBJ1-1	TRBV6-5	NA	CASSYSPDMNTEAFF	TGTGCCAGCAGTTACTCGCCAGACATGAACACTGAAGCTTTCTTT
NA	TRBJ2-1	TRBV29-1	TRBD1	CSARTGLTEQFF	TGCAGCGCCCGGACAGGTCTTACTGAGCAGTTCTTC
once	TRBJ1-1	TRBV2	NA	CASRRAPDRSSTEAFF	TGTGCCAGCAGGAGGGCTCCCGATCGGTCGTCCACTGAAGCTTTCTTT
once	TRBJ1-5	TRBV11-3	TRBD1	CASSLTGDQPQHF	TGTGCCAGCAGCTTAACAGGGGATCAGCCCCAGCATTTT
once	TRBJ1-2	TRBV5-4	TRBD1	CASSTSGTGRYGYTF	TGTGCCAGCAGCACGTCCGGGACAGGGCGCTATGGCTACACCTTC
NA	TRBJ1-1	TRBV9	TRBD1	CASSSRQGANTEAFF	TGTGCCAGCAGCTCAAGACAGGGGGCGAACACTGAAGCTTTCTTT
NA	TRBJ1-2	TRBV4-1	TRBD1	CASSLVHPGTDYGYTF	TGCGCCAGCAGCCTAGTCCATCCCGGGACAGACTATGGCTACACCTTC
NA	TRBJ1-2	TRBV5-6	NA	CASSLKGTPSGNYGYTF	TGTGCCAGCAGCTTGAAAGGGACACCCTCGGGAAACTATGGCTACACCTTC
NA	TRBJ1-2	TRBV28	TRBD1	CAIKGQGVYGHTF	TGTGCCATCAAAGGGCAGGGGGTCTATGGCCACACCTTC
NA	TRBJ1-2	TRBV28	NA	CASSSFSGGRANYGYTF	TGTGCCAGCAGTTCCTTCTCGGGCGGGAGAGCTAACTATGGCTACACCTTC
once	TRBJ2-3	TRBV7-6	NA	CASSSLSAVLSTDTQYF	TGTGCCAGCAGCTCTCTTTCGGCGGTATTATCCACAGATACGCAGTATTTT
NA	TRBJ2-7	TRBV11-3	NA	CASGRTDEQYF	TGTGCCAGCGGCAGGACTGACGAGCAGTACTTC
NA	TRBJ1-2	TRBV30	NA	CAWSVSQNYGYTF	TGTGCCTGGAGTGTATCACAGAACTATGGCTACACCTTC
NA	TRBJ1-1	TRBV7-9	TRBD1	CASSLGQGARFGTEAFF	TGTGCCAGCAGCTTAGGACAGGGGGCGCGGTTTGGCACTGAAGCTTTCTTT
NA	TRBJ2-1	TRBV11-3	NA	CASSQGTLESNEQFF	TGTGCCAGCAGCCAGGGCACATTAGAGAGTAATGAGCAGTTCTTC
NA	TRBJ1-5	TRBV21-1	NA	CASKDRKFNQPQHF	TGTGCCAGCAAGGACAGAAAGTTCAATCAGCCCCAGCATTTT
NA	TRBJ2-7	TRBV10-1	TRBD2	CASSEGPAGYEQYF	TGCGCCAGCAGTGAGGGCCCAGCGGGATACGAGCAGTACTTC
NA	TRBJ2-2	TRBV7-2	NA	CASSQTGRPTGELFF	TGTGCCAGCAGCCAAACAGGGCGCCCCACCGGGGAGCTGTTTTTT
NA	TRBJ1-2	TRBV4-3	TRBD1	CASSQSPGQGPYGYTF	TGCGCCAGCAGCCAATCACCGGGACAGGGCCCCTATGGCTACACCTTC
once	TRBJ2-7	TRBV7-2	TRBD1	CASSLAGRRDRVNEQYF	TGTGCCAGCAGCTTAGCGGGCCGCCGGGACAGGGTTAACGAGCAGTACTTC
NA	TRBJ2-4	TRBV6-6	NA	CASSYSQTLAKNIQYF	TGTGCCAGCAGTTACTCCCAGACTCTAGCCAAAAACATTCAGTACTTC
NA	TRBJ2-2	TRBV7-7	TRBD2	CASSLGLAGPNTGELFF	TGTGCTAGCAGCCTGGGACTAGCGGGACCGAACACCGGGGAGCTGTTTTTT
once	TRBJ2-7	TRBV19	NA	CASGAGPAYEQYF	TGTGCCAGTGGGGCAGGGCCTGCTTACGAGCAGTACTTC
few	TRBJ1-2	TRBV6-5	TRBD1	CASIQGAYGYTF	TGTGCCAGCATACAGGGGGCCTATGGCTACACCTTC
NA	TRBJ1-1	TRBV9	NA	CASSVGRTDEAFF	TGTGCCAGCAGCGTAGGGAGGACAGATGAAGCTTTCTTT
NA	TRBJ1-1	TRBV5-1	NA	CASSLADNLNTEAFF	TGCGCCAGCAGCTTGGCAGATAACCTGAACACTGAAGCTTTCTTT
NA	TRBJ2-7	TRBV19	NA	CASSIANSPNVQYF	TGTGCCAGTAGTATAGCCAACTCCCCCAACGTGCAGTACTTC
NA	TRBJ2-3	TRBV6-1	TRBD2	CASSGGLAPRRDTQYF	TGTGCCAGCAGTGGAGGACTAGCGCCTCGAAGGGATACGCAGTATTTT
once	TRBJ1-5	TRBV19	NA	CASSIGLNGNQPQHF	TGTGCCAGTAGTATCGGGTTGAATGGCAATCAGCCCCAGCATTTT
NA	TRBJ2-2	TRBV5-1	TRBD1	CASSRSGTGTTGELFF	TGCGCCAGCAGCCGATCCGGGACAGGGACCACCGGGGAGCTGTTTTTT
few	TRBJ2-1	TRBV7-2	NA	CASSLTGGQGIYNEQFF	TGTGCCAGCAGCCTAACCGGGGGGCAGGGAATCTACAATGAGCAGTTCTTC
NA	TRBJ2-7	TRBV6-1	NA	CASSEGGYQDSTYEQYF	TGTGCCAGCAGTGAAGGTGGGTACCAGGACAGTACCTACGAGCAGTACTTC
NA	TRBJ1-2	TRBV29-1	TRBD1	CSVPFGRGGAGYGYTF	TGCAGCGTTCCCTTCGGGAGAGGGGGCGCGGGCTATGGCTACACCTTC
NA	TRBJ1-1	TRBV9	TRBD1	CASSTWTGGFTEAFF	TGTGCCAGCAGCACTTGGACAGGGGGCTTCACTGAAGCTTTCTTT